The next 18 T cell receptor beta chains were all read from a single sample in a study of blood T cells in healthy people across ages. The use of a sample-barcoded 5' primer and a J-beta primer mix characterized a second PCR of about 7 to 12 cycles. One entry per CDR3 protein, called by TCRdb with MiXCR from the 5' RACE reads. Of about 1.5 million distinct CDR3 sequences listed, around two fifths are singletons. Material: blood. Every receptor here comes from a woman aged 18-29 years in good health.

This clonotype was seen only a few times. The CDR3 is CASSLFEGAYEQYF. In DNA form, the CDR3 reads TGTGCCAGCAGCTTATTCGAGGGGGCCTACGAGCAGTACTTC. The gene calls are TRBV7-9 and TRBJ2-7; D might be TRBD1 (6 bases). Trimming cost V 2 bases and J 2 bases, with 10 bases left between them. Germline V gives CDR1 SEHNR, CDR2 FQNEAQ (reference sequence). CDR3 length: 14 residues.

The sample holds one count of this clonotype. The junction differs from germline at one of its ends, possibly a read error. The chain carries TRBV27 and TRBJ2-7; 9 nucleotides align to TRBD2. The CDR3 extends over 16 amino acids. Germline V CDR1 and CDR2: MNHEY, SMNVEV (reference sequence). The CDR3 region is CVSSLGLVAGVYEQYF. The CDR3 DNA is TGTGTCAGCAGTTTGGGCTTGGTAGCGGGGGTATACGAGCAGTACTTC.

This clonotype showed up just a few times. This chain joins TRBV4-2 and TRBJ2-1, with D possibly matching TRBD2 (6 bases). This CDR3 has 16 amino acids. CDR1 and CDR2 (germline): LGHNA, YNFKEQ. The V gene lost 2 bases and the J gene lost 4 bases, with 15 bases spanning the gap. CDR3 sequence: CASSQIYSGGYNEQFF. The CDR3 DNA sequence: TGTGCCAGCAGCCAAATTTATAGCGGCGGATACAATGAGCAGTTCTTC.

The J gene is TRBJ2-7, the V gene TRBV20-1; D might be TRBD1 or TRBD2, each matching 5 bases. The J call may be mistaken, given a closer DNA end match to TRBJ2-5. The CDR3 runs to 14 residues. The V gene's germline CDR1 is DFQATT and CDR2 SNEGSKA (reference sequence). The DNA for the CDR3 is TGCAGTGCTCTCCCCGGGACCCCTAAGGGGACCCAGTACTTC. This encodes CSALPGTPKGTQYF.

Concerning this clonotype: This may stem from a read error, because a much larger clone lies one nucleotide away. The chain employs TRBV9 and TRBJ2-7; 8 bases line up with TRBD1. In germline, CDR1 is SGDLS, CDR2 YYNGEE. This CDR3 spans 14 amino acids. CDR3 sequence: CASSVGQATYGQYF. The CDR3, as DNA: TGTGCCAGCAGCGTGGGACAGGCTACCTACGGGCAGTACTTC.

This clonotype appeared a few times. The chain combines TRBV25-1 with TRBJ1-2; D may be TRBD1 (5 bases). V was clipped by 3 bases and J by 1 base, with 12 bases between them. The CDR3 has 15 amino acids. Germline values: CDR1 MGHDK, CDR2 SYGVNS. This CDR3 is CASSDGAAINYGYTF. CDR3 DNA: TGTGCCAGCAGTGATGGGGCAGCCATTAACTATGGCTACACCTTC.

This clonotype was detected ten times or more. The chain is built from TRBV4-1 and TRBJ2-5, with TRBD2 as a possible D gene (6 bases). The length of the CDR3 is 14 residues. The V end was cut by 1 base, the J end by 1 base, with 7 bases between. Germline CDR1 is MGHRA and CDR2 is YSYEKL. CDR3 coding DNA: TGCGCCAGCAGCCAAGGGACTACCCAAGAGACCCAGTACTTC. As protein: CASSQGTTQETQYF.

The chain carries TRBV18 and TRBJ2-5, with a weak D call TRBD2 (6 bases). CDR3 length: 14 residues. Germline values: CDR1 KGHSH, CDR2 LQKENI. Trimming took off 4 bases at V and 9 bases at J, with 18 bases between the two ends. The CDR3 loop is CASSLRDADQAQYF. In nucleotides, the CDR3 is TGTGCCAGCTCACTGCGGGACGCCGACCAGGCCCAGTACTTC.

The V gene is TRBV6-6, the J gene TRBJ1-4; D not certain. V was shortened by 2 bases and J by 5 bases, with 9 bases between the two germline ends. Germline V gene data show CDR1 as MNHNY and CDR2 as SVGAGI (reference sequence). The CDR3 consists of 14 residues. The CDR3 spells CASSYPRENEKLFF. The CDR3 DNA is TGTGCCAGCAGTTACCCACGGGAGAATGAAAAACTGTTTTTT.

This clonotype was detected only a few times. This rearrangement joins TRBV27 to TRBJ2-7, with 7 bases lining up with TRBD1. V lost 3 bases and J lost 3; bases outside the gene matches: 5. CDR3 length: 14 amino acids. CDR1 and CDR2 (germline): MNHEY, SMNVEV (reference sequence). CDR3 in DNA: TGTGCCAGCAGTTTTAGTGACAGGGACTACGAGCAGTACTTC. Its protein is CASSFSDRDYEQYF.

This clonotype was seen a handful of times. The chain carries TRBV7-9 and TRBJ1-2; no clear D gene. CDR3 length equals 14 residues. Trimming left V 0 bases short and J 1 base short, with 6 bases between. The V gene's germline CDR1 is SEHNR and CDR2 FQNEAQ (reference sequence). CDR3 sequence reads: CASSLAGYNYGYTF. CDR3 nucleotide sequence: TGTGCCAGCAGCTTAGCGGGCTATAACTATGGCTACACCTTC.

The chain couples TRBV28 to TRBJ1-1; 9 nucleotides match TRBD1. V shed 1 base and J 7 bases; nucleotides not matched to a gene: 10. CDR1 and CDR2 (germline): MDHEN, SYDVKM. The length of the CDR3 is 16 residues. This CDR3 reads CASSLLTPGTGHEAFF. The DNA of the CDR3 is TGTGCCAGCAGTTTATTAACGCCCGGGACAGGGCATGAAGCTTTCTTT.

The rearrangement joins TRBV6-5 to TRBJ2-3; D is possibly TRBD2 (6 bases). The germline CDR1 and CDR2 sequences are MNHEY and SVGAGI. There are 16 residues in the CDR3. Trimming removed 6 bases at V and 0 bases at J, with 16 bases between. The CDR3 sequence: CASSFELASSTDTQYF. In DNA form, the CDR3 reads TGTGCCAGCAGCTTCGAGCTAGCGTCTAGCACAGATACGCAGTATTTT.

V is TRBV7-9 and J is TRBJ2-5, with D tentatively TRBD1 or TRBD2 (5 bases each). The CDR3 has 14 residues. Trimming shortened V by 7 bases and J by 1 base, and 13 bases separated the two germline ends. CDR1 and CDR2 from the germline V gene are SEHNR and FQNEAQ (reference sequence). The CDR3 spells CASTSGQIQETQYF. In nucleotides, the CDR3 is TGTGCCAGCACCTCGGGGCAGATCCAAGAGACCCAGTACTTC. Full variable domain (missing parts from reference TRBV7-9 and TRBJ2-5): DTGVSQNPRHKITKRGQNVTFRCDPISEHNRLYWYRQTLGQGPEFLTYFQNEAQLEKSRLLSDRFSAERPKGSFSTLEIQRTEQGDSAMYLCASTSGQIQETQYFGPGTRLLVL.

The chain recombines TRBV20-1 with TRBJ1-2, with 9 bases matching TRBD1. J was trimmed by 3 bases and V by 0 bases; bases with no gene match: 5. Germline-derived CDR1 and CDR2 are DFQATT and SNEGSKA (reference sequence). There are 15 residues in the CDR3. The DNA for the CDR3 is TGCAGTGCTAGAGAAGGGACAGGGTGGTACTATGGCTACACCTTC. Amino acid sequence: CSAREGTGWYYGYTF.

This clonotype has a single count. The chain carries TRBV5-1 and TRBJ2-3, with 9 bases that match TRBD2. V lost 4 bases and J lost 1; bases outside the gene matches: 7. The CDR3 length is 16 residues. The germline V gene has CDR1 SGHRS and CDR2 YFSETQ. The CDR3 DNA is TGCGCCAGCAGCGCGGGAGCGGGAGGAGGCACAGATACGCAGTATTTT. Translation gives CASSAGAGGGTDTQYF. Based on the CDR3 plus reference TRBV5-1 and TRBJ2-3, the full variable domain is KAGVTQTPRYLIKTRGQQVTLSCSPISGHRSVSWYQQTPGQGLQFLFEYFSETQRNKGNFPGRFSGRQFSNSRSEMNVSTLELGDSALYLCASSAGAGGGTDTQYFGPGTRLTVL.

This clonotype was seen a handful of times. This rearrangement joins TRBV14 to TRBJ2-1; 12 positions match TRBD2. V lost 3 bases to trimming and J lost 0 bases; unmatched junction nucleotides: 0. The germline V gene encodes CDR1 SGHDN and CDR2 FVKESK. The CDR3 has 16 residues. In DNA form, the CDR3 reads TGTGCCAGCAGCCAGACTAGCGGGAGCTCCTACAATGAGCAGTTCTTC. This encodes CASSQTSGSSYNEQFF. Filled out from reference TRBV14 and TRBJ2-1, the complete variable domain reads EAGVTQFPSHSVIEKGQTVTLRCDPISGHDNLYWYRRVMGKEIKFLLHFVKESKQDESGMPNNRFLAERTGGTYSTLKVQPAELEDSGVYFCASSQTSGSSYNEQFFGPGTRLTVL.

In its sample, this clonotype was seen a few times. J is TRBJ2-7 and V is TRBV6-5; 7 bases align to TRBD1. This CDR3 is 15 amino acids long. The germline gives CDR1 MNHEY, CDR2 SVGAGI. J lost 7 bases, V lost 2 bases, and 11 bases had no gene match. The CDR3 nucleotides are TGTGCCAGCAGTTACGGACAGGAATTCAACAATGAGCAGTACTTC. Its protein product is CASSYGQEFNNEQYF.